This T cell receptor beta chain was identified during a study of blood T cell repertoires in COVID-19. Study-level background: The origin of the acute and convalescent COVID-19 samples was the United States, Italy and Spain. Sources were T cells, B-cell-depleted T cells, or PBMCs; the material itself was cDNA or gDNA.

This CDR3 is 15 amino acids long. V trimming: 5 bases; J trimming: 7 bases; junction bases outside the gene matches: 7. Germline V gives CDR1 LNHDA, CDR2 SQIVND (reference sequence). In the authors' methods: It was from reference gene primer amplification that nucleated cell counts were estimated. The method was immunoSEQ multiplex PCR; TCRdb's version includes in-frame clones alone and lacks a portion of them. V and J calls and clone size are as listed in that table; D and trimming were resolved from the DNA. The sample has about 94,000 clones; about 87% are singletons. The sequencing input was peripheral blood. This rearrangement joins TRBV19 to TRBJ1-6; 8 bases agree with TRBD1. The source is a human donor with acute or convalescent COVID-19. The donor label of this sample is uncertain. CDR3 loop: CASSSKDRGNSPLHF. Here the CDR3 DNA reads TGTGCCAGTAGTTCAAAAGACAGGGGAAATTCACCCCTCCACTTT.